Shown below are 15 T cell receptor beta chains from a single sample sequenced in a study of blood T cell repertoires in COVID-19. Method: immunoSEQ multiplex PCR; TCRdb's copy keeps in-frame clones and lacks some. The sample shows around 25,000 clones, around nine tenths of them seen only once. Sequencing input: peripheral blood. The receptors stem from a human donor in a cohort sampled during active COVID-19.

This clone came up once. The CDR3 here is CASSSRLTEAFF. The CDR3 DNA reads as TGTGCCAGCAGTTCCCGTTTAACTGAAGCTTTCTTT. This sequence joins TRBV28 and TRBJ1-1; no reliable D call. The CDR3 is 12 residues long. V was cut by 4 bases and J by 5 bases, with 8 bases left in between. The germline V gene encodes CDR1 MDHEN and CDR2 SYDVKM.

This clone turned up a few times. The same CDR3 can be traced to other DNA sequences in this sample. V gene TRBV7-2 combines with J gene TRBJ1-5; no reliable D call. Trimming removed 3 bases at V and 12 bases at J, with 15 bases between. Germline assignment: CDR1 SGHTA and CDR2 FQGNSA. The CDR3 is 13 amino acids. CDR3 sequence reads: CASSLIEGNRQHF. DNA for the CDR3: TGTGCCAGCAGCTTGATCGAGGGAAATCGCCAGCATTTT.

The chain employs TRBV3-1 (or the pseudogene TRBV3-2) and TRBJ1-2; 8 nucleotides match TRBD1. The CDR3 totals 15 residues. The trim removed 0 bases at V and 5 bases at J, leaving 5 bases unmatched. The germline CDR1 and CDR2 sequences are LGHDT and YNNKEL (reference sequence). CDR3 loop: CASSQDGQGWYGYTF. In DNA, the CDR3 is TGTGCCAGCAGCCAAGATGGACAGGGTTGGTATGGCTACACCTTC.

This chain links TRBV19 with TRBJ1-6; D might be TRBD1 (6 bases). There are 13 residues in the CDR3. Germline V CDR1 and CDR2: LNHDA, SQIVND (reference sequence). With 4 bases removed from V and 14 bases from J, the gap between germline ends came to 15 bases. The DNA for the CDR3 is TGTGCCAGTAGTACGACAGGAACCCCGGCCCTCCACTTT. This gives the protein CASSTTGTPALHF.

The chain has TRBV19 and TRBJ2-3; 7 bases line up with TRBD2. The length of the CDR3 is 15 residues. Germline lookup yields CDR1 LNHDA and CDR2 SQIVND (reference sequence). Trimming took 5 bases from V and 2 from J; bases not matched to a gene: 7. The CDR3 spells CASSYGGVTTDTQYF. The CDR3 region has the DNA TGTGCCAGTAGTTATGGGGGGGTGACCACAGATACGCAGTATTTT.

The V gene is TRBV2, the J gene TRBJ1-1; 10 positions match TRBD1. The ends lost 8 bases at V and 4 bases at J; junction bases unmatched: 7. This CDR3 comprises 14 residues. Germline values: CDR1 SNHLY, CDR2 FYNNEI. The DNA of the CDR3 is TGTGCCAGCGGCCTTCGACAGGGGGCCACTGAAGCTTTCTTT. This translates into CASGLRQGATEAFF.

The rearrangement uses TRBV19 and TRBJ1-1, with D unclear. Germline lookup yields CDR1 LNHDA and CDR2 SQIVND (reference sequence). V lost 1 base and J 4 bases, leaving 13 bases between the germline ends. CDR3 length: 15 amino acids. CDR3 loop: CASSIVPGGGTEAFF. The CDR3 DNA sequence: TGTGCCAGTAGTATAGTGCCGGGAGGCGGCACTGAAGCTTTCTTT.

The chain recombines TRBV11-2 with TRBJ2-4; 8 bases align to TRBD2. The V segment lost 5 bases and the J segment 3 bases; nucleotides outside the gene matches: 15. Germline values: CDR1 SGHAT, CDR2 FQNNGV. This CDR3 is built from 18 residues. CDR3 amino acids: CASSRRLLAGPLKNIQYF. In nucleotides, the CDR3 is TGTGCCAGCAGCCGACGATTATTAGCGGGACCCCTCAAAAACATTCAGTACTTC.

The genes are TRBV29-1 and TRBJ1-2; unclear D gene. This CDR3 spans 12 amino acids. Germline-derived CDR1 and CDR2 are SQVTM and ANQGSEA. Trimming shortened V by 4 bases and J by 4 bases, and 10 bases separated the two germline ends. CDR3 DNA sequence: TGCAGCGTTGGGGTGGCGGGCTATGGCTACACCTTC. Translating gives CSVGVAGYGYTF.

The CDR3 DNA reads TGTGCCAGCAGTGACCGGGACAGGGGAATTCGGGAGCAGTACTTC. This codes for CASSDRDRGIREQYF. The chain links TRBV28 to TRBJ2-7; 10 bases agree with TRBD1. This CDR3 is 15 amino acids long. Germline V CDR1 and CDR2: MDHEN, SYDVKM. J gave up 7 bases and V 5 bases, and 11 bases lay outside the gene matches.

The genes are TRBV6-5 and TRBJ2-3; 9 nucleotides align to TRBD2. CDR1 and CDR2 (germline): MNHEY, SVGAGI. V was pared by 0 bases and J by 5 bases, with 6 bases of the junction left unmatched. CDR3 size: 16 residues. CDR3 sequence (DNA): TGTGCCAGCAGTTACTCGACCGCGGGGGGGAGAGATACGCAGTATTTT. It codes for CASSYSTAGGRDTQYF.

The chain combines TRBV14 with TRBJ2-3; possible D gene TRBD1, 6 bases. The germline V gene encodes CDR1 SGHDN and CDR2 FVKESK. V lost 4 bases and J lost 2, with 13 bases in between. The CDR3 is made up of 15 amino acids. The DNA of the CDR3 is TGTGCCAGCAGCCTCGGACAGAGAAACACAGATACGCAGTATTTT. Protein: CASSLGQRNTDTQYF.

This clone was seen just once. This chain connects TRBV19 to TRBJ1-5; TRBD1 aligns across 12 bases. The CDR3 spans 16 residues. In germline, CDR1 is LNHDA, CDR2 SQIVND (reference sequence). Trimming removed 7 bases from V and 6 bases from J; junction bases left unmatched: 10. The CDR3 bases are TGTGCCAGTACCGAGTGGGGACAGGGGGCGGGTCAGCCCCAGCATTTT. Protein sequence: CASTEWGQGAGQPQHF.

The count of this clone is one. The chain has TRBV11-3 and TRBJ2-2; D remains unclear. The V and J ends lost 3 bases and 0 bases respectively, with 5 bases between them. This CDR3 region has 14 residues. Germline V gene lookup returns CDR1 SGHNT and CDR2 YENEEA. The CDR3, as DNA: TGTGCCAGCAGCTTTTTTACGAACACCGGGGAGCTGTTTTTT. Protein: CASSFFTNTGELFF.

The chain has TRBV5-6 and TRBJ2-7; 10 bases agree with TRBD2. The CDR3 runs 16 residues. Losses at the gene ends were 4 bases for V and 0 bases for J; bases not matched to a gene: 7. Germline CDR1 SGHDT, CDR2 YYEEEE. The CDR3 here is CASSILLAGSSYEQYF. CDR3 nucleotides: TGTGCCAGCAGCATACTACTAGCGGGAAGCTCCTACGAGCAGTACTTC.